This paragraph reports one TCR beta chain. This sample was included in a study of response to subunit inactivated influenza vaccine. The ends were cut back, 6 bases at V and 6 bases at J, with 17 bases in the middle. The CDR3 runs to 15 residues. Germline V gives CDR1 ENHRY, CDR2 SYGVKD. TCRdb independently ran MiXCR on the RT-PCR reads; one entry per CDR3 protein. The sample has 500,000 to 600,000 distinct CDR3 sequences, around 11% seen once; the top ten hold 9.5% to 11%. This sample was shared with a second study, whose subject was T cells expressing NK-cell markers. Per that study: The cDNA for TCR beta came from 5'RACE template switching with UMIs. Seropositivity for HCMV was found in seven of the eight sequenced donors, with one seronegative. Five or six donors carried dominant NKG2C+ clonotypes that made up roughly 1.0-7.5% of their CD8+ T cells. A few donors' CD3+CD56-NKG2C+ cells were dominated by the same clonotypes. The study did not resolve the HCMV specificity of expanded NKG2C+ T cell clones.

The sequence was collected from a man aged 50 or older who received an inactivated influenza vaccine. This chain connects TRBV10-3 to TRBJ2-2, with D uncertain. Sequenced here: PBMCs from blood, sampled on the day of vaccination. In DNA, the CDR3 is TGTGCCATCAGCCCCGGGCTCCTCTGCGCCGGGGAGCTGTTTTTT. This sequence encodes CAISPGLLCAGELFF.